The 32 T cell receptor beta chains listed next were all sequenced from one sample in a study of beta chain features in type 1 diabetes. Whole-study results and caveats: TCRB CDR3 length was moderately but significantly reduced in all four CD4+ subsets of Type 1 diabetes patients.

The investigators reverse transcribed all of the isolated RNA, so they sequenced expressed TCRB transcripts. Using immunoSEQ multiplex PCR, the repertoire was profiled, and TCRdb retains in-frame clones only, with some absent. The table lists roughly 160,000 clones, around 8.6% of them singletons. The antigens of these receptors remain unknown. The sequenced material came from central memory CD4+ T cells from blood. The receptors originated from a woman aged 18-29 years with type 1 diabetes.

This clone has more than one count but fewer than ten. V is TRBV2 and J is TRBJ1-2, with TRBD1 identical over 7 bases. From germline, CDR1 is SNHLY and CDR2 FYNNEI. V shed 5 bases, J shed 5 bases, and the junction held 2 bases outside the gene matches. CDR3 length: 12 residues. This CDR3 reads CASSQQGYGYTF. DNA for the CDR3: TGTGCCAGCAGTCAACAGGGGTATGGCTACACCTTC.

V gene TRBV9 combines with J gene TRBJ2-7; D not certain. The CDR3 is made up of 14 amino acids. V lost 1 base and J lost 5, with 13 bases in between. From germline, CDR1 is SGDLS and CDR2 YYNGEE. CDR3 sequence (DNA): TGTGCCAGCAGCGTATCTTTTCGGGTGCACGAGCAGTACTTC. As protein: CASSVSFRVHEQYF. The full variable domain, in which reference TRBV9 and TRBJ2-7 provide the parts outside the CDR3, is DSGVTQTPKHLITATGQRVTLRCSPRSGDLSVYWYQQSLDQGLQFLIQYYNGEERAKGNILERFSAQQFPDLHSELNLSSLELGDSALYFCASSVSFRVHEQYFGPGTRLTVT.

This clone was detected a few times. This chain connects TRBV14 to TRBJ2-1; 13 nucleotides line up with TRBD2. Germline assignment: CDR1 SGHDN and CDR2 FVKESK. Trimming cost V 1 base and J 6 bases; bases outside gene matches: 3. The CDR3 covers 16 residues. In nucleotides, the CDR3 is TGTGCCAGCAGCCAAGCACGACTAGCGGGAGGCAATGAGCAGTTCTTC. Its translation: CASSQARLAGGNEQFF.

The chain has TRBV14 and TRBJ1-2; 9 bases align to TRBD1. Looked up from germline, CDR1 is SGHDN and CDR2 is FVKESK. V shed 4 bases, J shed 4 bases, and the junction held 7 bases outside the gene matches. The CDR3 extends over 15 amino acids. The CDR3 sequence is CASSPPGTGSYGYTF. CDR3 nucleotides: TGTGCCAGCAGCCCCCCCGGGACAGGGTCCTATGGCTACACCTTC.

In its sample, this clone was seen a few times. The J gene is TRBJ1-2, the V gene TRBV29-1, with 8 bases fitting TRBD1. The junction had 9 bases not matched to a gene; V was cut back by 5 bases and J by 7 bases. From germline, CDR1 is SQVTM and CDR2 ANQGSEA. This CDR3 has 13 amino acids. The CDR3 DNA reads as TGCAGCGTTACGGACAGGGTAACCGGTGGCTACACCTTC. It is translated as CSVTDRVTGGYTF.

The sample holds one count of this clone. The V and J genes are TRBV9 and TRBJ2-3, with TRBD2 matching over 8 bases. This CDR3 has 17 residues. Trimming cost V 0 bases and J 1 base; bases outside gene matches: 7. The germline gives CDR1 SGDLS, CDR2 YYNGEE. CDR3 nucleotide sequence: TGTGCCAGCAGCGTAGTCCCATACGGGGGGGGCACAGATACGCAGTATTTT. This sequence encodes CASSVVPYGGGTDTQYF.

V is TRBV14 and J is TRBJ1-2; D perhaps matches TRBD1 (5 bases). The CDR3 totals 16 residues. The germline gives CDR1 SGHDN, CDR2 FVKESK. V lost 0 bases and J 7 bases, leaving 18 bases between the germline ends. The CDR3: CASSQDLGGTSGGYTF. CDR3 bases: TGTGCCAGCAGCCAAGATTTAGGAGGGACGTCTGGTGGCTACACCTTC.

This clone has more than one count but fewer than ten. The CDR3 DNA reads TGTGCCAGTAGTATAAAAACTAGCGGGTCTACAGATACGCAGTATTTT. Translated, it gives CASSIKTSGSTDTQYF. V is TRBV19 and J is TRBJ2-3, with 9 positions matching TRBD2. CDR3 size: 16 residues. V was pared by 2 bases and J by 3 bases, with 6 bases of the junction left unmatched. Germline loops: CDR1 LNHDA, CDR2 SQIVND (reference sequence).

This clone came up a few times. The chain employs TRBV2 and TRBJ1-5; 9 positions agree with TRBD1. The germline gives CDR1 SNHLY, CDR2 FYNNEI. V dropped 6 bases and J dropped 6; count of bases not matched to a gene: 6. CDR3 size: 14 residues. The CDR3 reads CASRTGTGSQPQHF. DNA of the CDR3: TGTGCCAGCAGGACGGGGACAGGGAGTCAGCCCCAGCATTTT. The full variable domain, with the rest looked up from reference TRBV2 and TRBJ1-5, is EPEVTQTPSHQVTQMGQEVILRCVPISNHLYFYWYRQILGQKVEFLVSFYNNEISEKSEIFDDQFSVERPDGSNFTLKIRSTKLEDSAMYFCASRTGTGSQPQHFGDGTRLSIL.

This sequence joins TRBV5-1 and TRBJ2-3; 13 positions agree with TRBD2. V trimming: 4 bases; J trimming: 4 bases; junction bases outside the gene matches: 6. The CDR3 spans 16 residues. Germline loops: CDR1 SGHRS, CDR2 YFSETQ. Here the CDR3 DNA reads TGCGCCAGCAGCCGACGCGGACTAGCGGGAGCAGATACGCAGTATTTT. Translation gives CASSRRGLAGADTQYF.

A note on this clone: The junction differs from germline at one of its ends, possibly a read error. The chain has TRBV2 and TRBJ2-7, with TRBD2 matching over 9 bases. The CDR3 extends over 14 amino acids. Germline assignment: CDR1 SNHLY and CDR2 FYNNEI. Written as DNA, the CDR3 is TGTGCCAGCAGTAAAGCGGGAGGTCGAGTCGAGCAGTACTTC. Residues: CASSKAGGRVEQYF.

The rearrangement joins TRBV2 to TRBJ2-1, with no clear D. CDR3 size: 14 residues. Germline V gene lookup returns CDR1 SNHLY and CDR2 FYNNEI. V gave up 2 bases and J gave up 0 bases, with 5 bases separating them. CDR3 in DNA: TGTGCCAGCAGTGAATTACTCTCCTACAATGAGCAGTTCTTC. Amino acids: CASSELLSYNEQFF.

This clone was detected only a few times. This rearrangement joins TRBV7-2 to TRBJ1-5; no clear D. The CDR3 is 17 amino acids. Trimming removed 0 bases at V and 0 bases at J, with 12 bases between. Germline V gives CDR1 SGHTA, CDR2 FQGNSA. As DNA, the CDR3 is TGTGCCAGCAGCTTAGCTTCAGGTTTCTATAGCAATCAGCCCCAGCATTTT. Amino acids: CASSLASGFYSNQPQHF.

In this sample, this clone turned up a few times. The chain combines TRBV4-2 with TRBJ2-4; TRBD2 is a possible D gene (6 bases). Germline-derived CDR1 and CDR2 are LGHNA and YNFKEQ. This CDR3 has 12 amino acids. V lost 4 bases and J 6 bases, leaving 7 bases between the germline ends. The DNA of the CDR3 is TGTGCCAGCAGCCGGGACTTAAACATTCAGTACTTC. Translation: CASSRDLNIQYF.

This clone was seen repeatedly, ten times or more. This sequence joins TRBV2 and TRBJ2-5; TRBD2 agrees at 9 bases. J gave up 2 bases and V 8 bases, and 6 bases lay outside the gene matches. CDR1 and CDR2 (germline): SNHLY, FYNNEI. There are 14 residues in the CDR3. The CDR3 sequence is CASRYGLAQETQYF. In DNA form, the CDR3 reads TGTGCCAGCCGTTACGGACTAGCGCAAGAGACCCAGTACTTC.

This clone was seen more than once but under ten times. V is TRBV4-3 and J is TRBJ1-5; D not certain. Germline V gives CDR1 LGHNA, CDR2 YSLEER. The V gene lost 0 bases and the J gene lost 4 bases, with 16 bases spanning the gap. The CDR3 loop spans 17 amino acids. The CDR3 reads CASSQEVGLFGNQPQHF. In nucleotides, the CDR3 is TGCGCCAGCAGCCAAGAAGTGGGCCTCTTTGGGAATCAGCCCCAGCATTTT.

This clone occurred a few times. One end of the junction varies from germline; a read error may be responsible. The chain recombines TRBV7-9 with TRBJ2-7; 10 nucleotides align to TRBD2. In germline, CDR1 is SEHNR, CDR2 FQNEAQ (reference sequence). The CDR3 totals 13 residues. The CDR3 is CASSPGEREGRDF. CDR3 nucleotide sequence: TGTGCCAGCAGCCCTGGTGAGCGGGAGGGCCGAGACTTC.

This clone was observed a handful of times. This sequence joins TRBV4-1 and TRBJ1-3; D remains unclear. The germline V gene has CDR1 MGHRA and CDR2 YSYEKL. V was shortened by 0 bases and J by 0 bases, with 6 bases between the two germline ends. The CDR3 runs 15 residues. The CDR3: CASSQDPYSGNTIYF. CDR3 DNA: TGCGCCAGCAGCCAAGATCCTTACTCTGGAAACACCATATATTTT.

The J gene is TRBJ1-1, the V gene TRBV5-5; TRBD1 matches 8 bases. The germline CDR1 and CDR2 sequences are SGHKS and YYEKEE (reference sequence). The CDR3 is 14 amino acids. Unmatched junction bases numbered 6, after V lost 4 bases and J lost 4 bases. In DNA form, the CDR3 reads TGTGCCAGCAGCAACGGACAGGGTGGCACTGAAGCTTTCTTT. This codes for CASSNGQGGTEAFF. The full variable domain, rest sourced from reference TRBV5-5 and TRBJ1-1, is DAGVTQSPTHLIKTRGQQVTLRCSPISGHKSVSWYQQVLGQGPQFIFQYYEKEERGRGNFPDRFSARQFPNYSSELNVNALLLGDSALYLCASSNGQGGTEAFFGQGTRLTVV.

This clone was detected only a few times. DNA for the CDR3: TGTGCCAGCAGTTCACAGGGAGTTGAAAAACTGTTTTTT. Amino acids: CASSSQGVEKLFF. This chain connects TRBV28 to TRBJ1-4; tentatively, D is TRBD1 (6 bases). The CDR3 is 13 amino acids. With 4 bases removed from V and 7 bases from J, the gap between germline ends came to 10 bases. From germline, CDR1 is MDHEN and CDR2 SYDVKM. The full variable domain, in which reference TRBV28 and TRBJ1-4 provide the parts outside the CDR3, is DVKVTQSSRYLVKRTGEKVFLECVQDMDHENMFWYRQDPGLGLRLIYFSYDVKMKEKGDIPEGYSVSREKKERFSLILESASTNQTSMYLCASSSQGVEKLFFGSGTQLSVL.

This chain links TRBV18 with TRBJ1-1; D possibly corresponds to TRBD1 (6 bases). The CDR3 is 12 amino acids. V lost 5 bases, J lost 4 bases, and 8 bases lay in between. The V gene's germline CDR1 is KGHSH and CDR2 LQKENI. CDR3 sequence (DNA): TGTGCCAGCTCAGGACAGATCACTGAAGCTTTCTTT. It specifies CASSGQITEAFF.

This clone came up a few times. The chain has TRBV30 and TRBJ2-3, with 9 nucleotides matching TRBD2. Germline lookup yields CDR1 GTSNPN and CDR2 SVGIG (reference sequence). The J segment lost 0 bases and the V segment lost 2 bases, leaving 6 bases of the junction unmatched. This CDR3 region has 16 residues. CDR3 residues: CAWSKRLAVSTDTQYF. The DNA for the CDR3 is TGTGCCTGGAGTAAGAGACTAGCGGTTAGCACAGATACGCAGTATTTT.

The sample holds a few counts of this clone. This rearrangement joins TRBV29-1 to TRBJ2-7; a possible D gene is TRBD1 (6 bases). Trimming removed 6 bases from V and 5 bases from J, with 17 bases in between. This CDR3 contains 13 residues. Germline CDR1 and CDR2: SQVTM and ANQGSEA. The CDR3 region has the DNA TGCAGCGTCCGACGGGGTACAGGGAACGAGCAGTACTTC. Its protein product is CSVRRGTGNEQYF.

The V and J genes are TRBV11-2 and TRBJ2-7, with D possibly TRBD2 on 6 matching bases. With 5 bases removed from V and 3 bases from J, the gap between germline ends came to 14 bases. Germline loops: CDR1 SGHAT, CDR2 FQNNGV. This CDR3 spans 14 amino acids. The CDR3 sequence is CASSGRGQGYEQYF. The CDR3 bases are TGTGCCAGCAGCGGGCGGGGCCAGGGCTACGAGCAGTACTTC.

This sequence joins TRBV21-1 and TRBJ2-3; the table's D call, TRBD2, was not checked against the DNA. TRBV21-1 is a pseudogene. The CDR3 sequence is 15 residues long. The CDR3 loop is CASSKGGPRRDTQYF. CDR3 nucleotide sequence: TGTGCCAGCAGCAAAGGAGGTCCCCGCAGAGATACGCAGTATTTT.

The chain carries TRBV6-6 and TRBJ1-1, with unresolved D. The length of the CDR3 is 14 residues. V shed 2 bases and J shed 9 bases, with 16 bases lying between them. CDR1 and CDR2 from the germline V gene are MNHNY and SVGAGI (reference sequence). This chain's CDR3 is CASSYMGDARQAFF. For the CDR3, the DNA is TGTGCCAGCAGTTACATGGGAGACGCCCGGCAAGCTTTCTTT.

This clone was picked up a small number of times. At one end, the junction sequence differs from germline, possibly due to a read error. DNA of the CDR3: TGCGCCAGCAGCCAAGATGCTAACTCTGGAAACACCATATATTTT. Translated: CASSQDANSGNTIYF. The chain is built from TRBV7-3 and TRBJ1-3; D unresolved. The CDR3 consists of 15 residues. Germline CDR1 SGHTA, CDR2 FQGTGA.

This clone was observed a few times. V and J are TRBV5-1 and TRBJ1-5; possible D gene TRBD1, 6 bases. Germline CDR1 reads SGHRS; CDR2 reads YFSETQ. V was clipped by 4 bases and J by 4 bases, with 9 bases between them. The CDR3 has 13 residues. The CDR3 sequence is CASSRGQNQPQHF. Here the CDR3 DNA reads TGCGCCAGCAGCCGCGGACAGAATCAGCCCCAGCATTTT.

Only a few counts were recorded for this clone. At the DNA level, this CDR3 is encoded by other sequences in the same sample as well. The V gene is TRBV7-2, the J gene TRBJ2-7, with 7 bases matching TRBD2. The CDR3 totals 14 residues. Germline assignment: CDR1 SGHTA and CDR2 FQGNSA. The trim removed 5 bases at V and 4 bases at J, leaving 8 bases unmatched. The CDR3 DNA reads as TGTGCCAGCAGCCCCCCGGGAGGTTCGTACGAGCAGTACTTC. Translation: CASSPPGGSYEQYF.

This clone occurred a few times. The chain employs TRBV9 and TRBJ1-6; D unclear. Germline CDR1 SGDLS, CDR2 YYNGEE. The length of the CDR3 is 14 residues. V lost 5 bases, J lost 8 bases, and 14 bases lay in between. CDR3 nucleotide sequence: TGTGCCAGCAGAACGGGAACTCGGGATTCACCCCTCCACTTT. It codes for CASRTGTRDSPLHF.

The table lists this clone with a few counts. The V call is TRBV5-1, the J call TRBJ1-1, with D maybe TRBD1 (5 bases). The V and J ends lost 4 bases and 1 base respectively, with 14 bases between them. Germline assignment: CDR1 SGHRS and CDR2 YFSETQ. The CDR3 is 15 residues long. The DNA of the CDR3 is TGCGCCAGCAGCCTGCAGGGCCCACCGAACACTGAAGCTTTCTTT. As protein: CASSLQGPPNTEAFF.

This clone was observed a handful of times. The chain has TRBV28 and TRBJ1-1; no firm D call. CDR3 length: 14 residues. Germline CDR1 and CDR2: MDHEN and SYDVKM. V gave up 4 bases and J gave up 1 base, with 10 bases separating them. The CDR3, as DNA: TGTGCCAGCAGTTCCTCCTTTCCGAACACTGAAGCTTTCTTT. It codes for CASSSSFPNTEAFF.